This entry lists 3 T cell receptor beta chains sequenced from one sample in a study of T cells in Graves' hyperthyroidism and ophthalmopathy. Amplification of TCR beta CDR3 regions used RNA as the template. Using the HTBI primer set, a first-round RT-PCR was run on the TCR CDR3. TCRdb used MiXCR to reprocess the multiplex PCR reads, holding one entry per CDR3 protein. This repertoire shows under 700,000 distinct CDR3 sequences, roughly 46% found once; its top ten account for approximately 8.2%. The source material was peripheral blood or thyroid tissue (not recorded which). The receptors stem from a young woman with Graves' hyperthyroidism.

This chain links TRBV7-2 with TRBJ1-2, with 8 positions matching TRBD1. The V gene's germline CDR1 is SGHTA and CDR2 FQGNSA. There are 16 residues in the CDR3. V dropped 1 base and J dropped 4; count of bases not matched to a gene: 8. CDR3 nucleotide sequence: TGTGCCAGCAGCTTAGGTGCAGGGGGCGCGGGCTATGGCTACACCTTC. Encoded protein: CASSLGAGGAGYGYTF.

This clonotype was recorded at least ten times. This chain uses TRBV29-1 with TRBJ2-5; 9 bases are a match to TRBD2. The germline V gene encodes CDR1 SQVTM and CDR2 ANQGSEA. V dropped 6 bases and J dropped 5; count of bases not matched to a gene: 10. The CDR3 totals 14 residues. The CDR3 region has the DNA TGCAGCGTAGTAGGACTAGCGATGGGTGAGACCCAGTACTTC. It is translated as CSVVGLAMGETQYF.

A note on this clonotype: Germline is not matched at one junction end, which may reflect a read error. The rearrangement links TRBV5-1 to TRBJ1-4, with TRBD1 as a possible D gene (5 bases). Germline V lookup: CDR1 SGHRS, CDR2 YFSETQ. CDR3 length: 15 residues. The CDR3 loop is CASSLASGSNEKLFF. The CDR3 nucleotides read TGTGCCAGCAGCTTGGCTTCAGGGTCTAATGAAAAACTGTTTTTT.